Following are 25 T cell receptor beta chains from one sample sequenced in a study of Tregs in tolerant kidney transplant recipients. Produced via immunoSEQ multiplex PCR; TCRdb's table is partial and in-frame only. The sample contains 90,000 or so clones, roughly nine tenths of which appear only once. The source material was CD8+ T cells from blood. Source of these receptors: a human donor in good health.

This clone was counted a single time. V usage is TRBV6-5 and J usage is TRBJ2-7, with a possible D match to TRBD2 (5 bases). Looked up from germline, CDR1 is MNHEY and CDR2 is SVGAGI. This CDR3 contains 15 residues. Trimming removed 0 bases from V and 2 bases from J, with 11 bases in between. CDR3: CASSYSPSGTYEQYF. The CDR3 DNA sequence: TGTGCCAGCAGTTACTCCCCAAGCGGTACCTACGAGCAGTACTTC.

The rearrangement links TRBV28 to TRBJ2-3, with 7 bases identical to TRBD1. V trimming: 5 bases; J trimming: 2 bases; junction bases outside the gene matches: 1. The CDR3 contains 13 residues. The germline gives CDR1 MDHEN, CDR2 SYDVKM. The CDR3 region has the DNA TGTGCCAGCAGTGGACAGGTCACAGATACGCAGTATTTT. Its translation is CASSGQVTDTQYF.

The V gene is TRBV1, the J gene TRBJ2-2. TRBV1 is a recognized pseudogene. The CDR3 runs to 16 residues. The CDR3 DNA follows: TGCACCAATACCCTCGGCGGGAAGGGGGACACCGGGGAGCTGTTTTTT. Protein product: CTNTLGGKGDTGELFF.

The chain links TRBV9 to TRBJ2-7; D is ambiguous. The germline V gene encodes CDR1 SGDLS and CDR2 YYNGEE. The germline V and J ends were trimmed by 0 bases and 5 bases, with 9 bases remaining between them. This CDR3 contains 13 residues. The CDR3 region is CASSVALLDEQYF. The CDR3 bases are TGTGCCAGCAGCGTAGCCCTATTAGACGAGCAGTACTTC.

The CDR3 region has the DNA TGTGCCAGCAGCGTAGTGGGGGTGGGGACTGAAGCTTTCTTT. The encoded protein is CASSVVGVGTEAFF. The chain has TRBV9 and TRBJ1-1; tentatively, D is TRBD1 (5 bases). The CDR3 is 14 residues long. Trimming took 0 bases from V and 5 from J, leaving 11 bases between them. CDR1 and CDR2 from the germline V gene are SGDLS and YYNGEE.

CDR3 DNA sequence: TGTGCCAGCAGCTTATTCGTGGGCCTTAGCAATCAGCCCCAGCATTTT. It yields the protein CASSLFVGLSNQPQHF. This sequence joins TRBV7-8 and TRBJ1-5, with unresolved D. The CDR3 totals 16 residues. Looked up from germline, CDR1 is SGHVS and CDR2 is FQNEAQ. Trimming shortened V by 2 bases and J by 0 bases, and 11 bases separated the two germline ends.

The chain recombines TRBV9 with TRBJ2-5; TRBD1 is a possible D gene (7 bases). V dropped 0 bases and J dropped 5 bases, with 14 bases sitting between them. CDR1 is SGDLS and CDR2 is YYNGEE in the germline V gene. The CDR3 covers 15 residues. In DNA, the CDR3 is TGTGCCAGCAGCGTAGGAGGGGGCCGGGGGGAGACCCAGTACTTC. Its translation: CASSVGGGRGETQYF.

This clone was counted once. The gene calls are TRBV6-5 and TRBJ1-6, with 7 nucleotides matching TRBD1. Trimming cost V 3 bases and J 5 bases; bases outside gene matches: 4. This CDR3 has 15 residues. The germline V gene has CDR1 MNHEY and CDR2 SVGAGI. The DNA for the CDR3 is TGTGCCAGCAGTTATTTGGGACAGAATAATTCACCCCTCCACTTT. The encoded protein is CASSYLGQNNSPLHF.

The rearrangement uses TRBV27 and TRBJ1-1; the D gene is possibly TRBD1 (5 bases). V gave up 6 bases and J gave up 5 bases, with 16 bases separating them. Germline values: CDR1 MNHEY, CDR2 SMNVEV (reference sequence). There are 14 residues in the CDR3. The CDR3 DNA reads TGTGCCAGCAGCCCTTTTGAGGGGACGACTGAAGCTTTCTTT. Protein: CASSPFEGTTEAFF.

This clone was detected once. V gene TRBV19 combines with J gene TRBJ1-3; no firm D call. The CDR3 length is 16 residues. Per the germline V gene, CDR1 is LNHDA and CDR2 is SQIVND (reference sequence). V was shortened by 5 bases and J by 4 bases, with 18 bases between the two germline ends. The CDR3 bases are TGTGCCAGTAGTTACCTCCAGGAGAGAGCCGGAAACACCATATATTTT. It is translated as CASSYLQERAGNTIYF.

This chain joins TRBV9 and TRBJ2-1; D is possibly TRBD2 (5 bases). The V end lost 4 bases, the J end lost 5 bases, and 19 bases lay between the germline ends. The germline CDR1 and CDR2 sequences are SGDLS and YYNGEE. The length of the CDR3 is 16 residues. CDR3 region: CASSPEGKRINNEQFF. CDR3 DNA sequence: TGTGCCAGCAGCCCTGAAGGGAAGCGGATCAACAATGAGCAGTTCTTC.

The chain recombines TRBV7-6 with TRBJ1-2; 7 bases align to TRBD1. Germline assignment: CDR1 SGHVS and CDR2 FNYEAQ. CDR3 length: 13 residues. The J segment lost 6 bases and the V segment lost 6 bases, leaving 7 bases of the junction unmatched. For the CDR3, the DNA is TGTGCCAGCAGGCAGGGACAGAACAATGGCTACACCTTC. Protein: CASRQGQNNGYTF.

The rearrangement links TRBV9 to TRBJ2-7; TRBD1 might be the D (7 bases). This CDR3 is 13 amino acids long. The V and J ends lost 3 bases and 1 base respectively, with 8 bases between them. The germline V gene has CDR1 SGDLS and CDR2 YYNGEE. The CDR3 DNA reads TGTGCCAGCAGCGCAGGGGGGTCCTACGAGCAGTACTTC. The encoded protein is CASSAGGSYEQYF.

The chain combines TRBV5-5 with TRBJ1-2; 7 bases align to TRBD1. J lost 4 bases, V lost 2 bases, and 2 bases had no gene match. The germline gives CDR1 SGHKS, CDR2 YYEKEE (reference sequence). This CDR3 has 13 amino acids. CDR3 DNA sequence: TGTGCCAGCAGCTTCGACAGGGCCTATGGCTACACCTTC. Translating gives CASSFDRAYGYTF. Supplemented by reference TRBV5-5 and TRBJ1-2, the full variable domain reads DAGVTQSPTHLIKTRGQQVTLRCSPISGHKSVSWYQQVLGQGPQFIFQYYEKEERGRGNFPDRFSARQFPNYSSELNVNALLLGDSALYLCASSFDRAYGYTFGSGTRLTVV.

The CDR3 loop reads CASSLVSNSPLHF. For the CDR3, the DNA is TGTGCCAGCAGCTTAGTCTCTAATTCACCCCTCCACTTT. The rearrangement links TRBV7-3 to TRBJ1-6; no reliable D call. The CDR3 is 13 residues long. The V end was cut by 2 bases, the J end by 6 bases, with 5 bases between. Germline assignment: CDR1 SGHTA and CDR2 FQGTGA.

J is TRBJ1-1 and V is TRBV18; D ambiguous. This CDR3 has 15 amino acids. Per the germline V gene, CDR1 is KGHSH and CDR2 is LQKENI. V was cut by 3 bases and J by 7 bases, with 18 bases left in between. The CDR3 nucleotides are TGTGCCAGCTCACCCATCAGACGGTTAGAAGATGAAGCTTTCTTT. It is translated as CASSPIRRLEDEAFF.

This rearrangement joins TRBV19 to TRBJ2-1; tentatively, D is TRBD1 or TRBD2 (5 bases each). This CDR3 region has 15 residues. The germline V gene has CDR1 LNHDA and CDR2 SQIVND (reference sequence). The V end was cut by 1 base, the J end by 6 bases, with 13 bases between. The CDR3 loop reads CASSIGQGVINEQFF. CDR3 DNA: TGTGCCAGTAGTATAGGCCAGGGAGTGATCAATGAGCAGTTCTTC.

The DNA of the CDR3 is TGTGCCAGCAGCTTAGCCCTCGGAAACACCGGGGAGCTGTTTTTT. Translation gives CASSLALGNTGELFF. The chain joins TRBV7-9 to TRBJ2-2; D remains unclear. CDR3 length equals 15 residues. Trimming removed 0 bases from V and 2 bases from J, with 7 bases in between. CDR1 is SEHNR and CDR2 is FQNEAQ in the germline V gene (reference sequence).

CDR3 DNA: TGTGCCAGCAGTTTGACAGGGGTAGTCTCCTACGAGCAGTACTTC. It encodes CASSLTGVVSYEQYF. The V call is TRBV27, the J call TRBJ2-7; 8 bases match TRBD1. CDR1 MNHEY and CDR2 SMNVEV come from the germline V gene (reference sequence). The CDR3 totals 15 residues. V was pared by 3 bases and J by 0 bases, with 4 bases of the junction left unmatched.

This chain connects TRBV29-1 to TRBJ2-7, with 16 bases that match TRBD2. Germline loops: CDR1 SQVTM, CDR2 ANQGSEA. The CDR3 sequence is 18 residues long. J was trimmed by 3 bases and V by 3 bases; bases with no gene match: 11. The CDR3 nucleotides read TGCAGCGTTGAGTTGGGGACTAGCGGGAGGGCCGGATACTACGAGCAGTACTTC. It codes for CSVELGTSGRAGYYEQYF.

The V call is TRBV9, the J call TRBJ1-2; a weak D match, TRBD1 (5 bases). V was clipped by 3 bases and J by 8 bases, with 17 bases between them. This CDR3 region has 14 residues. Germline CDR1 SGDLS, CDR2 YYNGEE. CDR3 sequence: CASSDPRGGVGYTF. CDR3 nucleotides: TGTGCCAGCAGCGACCCTAGGGGTGGTGTCGGCTACACCTTC.

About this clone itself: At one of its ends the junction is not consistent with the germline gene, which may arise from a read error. CDR3 coding DNA: TGCGCCAGCAGCCAACCCGGACAGGGGAACTATGACTACACCTTC. It codes for CASSQPGQGNYDYTF. The chain links TRBV4-1 to TRBJ1-2; 9 bases align to TRBD1. Germline assignment: CDR1 MGHRA and CDR2 YSYEKL. The CDR3 runs to 15 residues.

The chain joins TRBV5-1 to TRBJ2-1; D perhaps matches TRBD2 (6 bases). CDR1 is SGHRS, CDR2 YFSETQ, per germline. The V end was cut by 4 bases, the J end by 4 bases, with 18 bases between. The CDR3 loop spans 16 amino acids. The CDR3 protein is CASSPGVWRGYNEQFF. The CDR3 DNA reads TGCGCCAGCAGCCCGGGGGTTTGGCGTGGGTACAATGAGCAGTTCTTC.

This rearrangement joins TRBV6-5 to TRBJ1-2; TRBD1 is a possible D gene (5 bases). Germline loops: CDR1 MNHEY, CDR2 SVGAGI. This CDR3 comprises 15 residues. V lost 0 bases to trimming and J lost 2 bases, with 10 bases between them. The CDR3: CASSYSHGDNYGYTF. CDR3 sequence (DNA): TGTGCCAGCAGTTACTCTCACGGGGACAACTATGGCTACACCTTC.

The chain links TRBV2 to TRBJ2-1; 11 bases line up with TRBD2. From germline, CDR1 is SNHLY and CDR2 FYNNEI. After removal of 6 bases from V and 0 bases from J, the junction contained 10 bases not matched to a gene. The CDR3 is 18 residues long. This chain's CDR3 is CASSGLAGFASSYNEQFF. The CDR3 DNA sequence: TGTGCCAGCAGCGGACTAGCGGGCTTCGCGAGCTCCTACAATGAGCAGTTCTTC.